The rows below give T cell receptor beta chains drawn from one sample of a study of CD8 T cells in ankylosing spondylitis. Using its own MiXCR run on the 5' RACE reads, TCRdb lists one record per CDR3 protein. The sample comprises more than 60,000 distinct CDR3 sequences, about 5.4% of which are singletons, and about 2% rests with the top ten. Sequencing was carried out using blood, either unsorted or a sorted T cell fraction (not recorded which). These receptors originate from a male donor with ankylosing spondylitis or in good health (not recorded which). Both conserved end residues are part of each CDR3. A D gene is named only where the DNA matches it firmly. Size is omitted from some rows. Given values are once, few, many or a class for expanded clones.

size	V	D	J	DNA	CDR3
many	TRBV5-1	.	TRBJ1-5	TGCGCCAGCAGCTTGGGAGCAGCGGATTCCAATCAGCCCCAGCATTTT	CASSLGAADSNQPQHF
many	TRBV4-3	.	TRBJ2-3	TGCGCCAGCAGCCAAGAGCGGACAGTCATGTATACGCAGTATTTT	CASSQERTVMYTQYF
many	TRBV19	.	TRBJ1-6	TGTGCCAGTCGTGAGAGGACACGCGATAATTCACCCCTCCACTTT	CASRERTRDNSPLHF
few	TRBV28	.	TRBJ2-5	TGTGCCAGCAGATCTTCGGGGCAAGAGACCCAGTACTTC	CASRSSGQETQYF
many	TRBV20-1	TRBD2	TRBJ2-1	TGCAGTGCCAATCGGGGGGTCTCATACAATGAGCAGTTCTTC	CSANRGVSYNEQFF
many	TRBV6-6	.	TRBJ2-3	TGTGCCAGCAGTTCCCTGACAGGAGATACGCAGTATTTT	CASSSLTGDTQYF
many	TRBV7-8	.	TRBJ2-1	TGTGCCAGCGCAATTGGTGGGGGCGGGAACAATGAGCAGTTCTTC	CASAIGGGGNNEQFF
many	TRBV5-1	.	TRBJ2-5	TGCGCCAGCAGCGACAACCCAGCGGGCGAGCAAGAGACCCAGTACTTC	CASSDNPAGEQETQYF
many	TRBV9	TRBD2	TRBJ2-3	TGTGCCAGCAGCGTAGTATCGGGGGGACTAGATACGCAGTATTTT	CASSVVSGGLDTQYF
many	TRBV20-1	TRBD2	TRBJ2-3	TGCAGTGTCCGCGGACTAGCGGGATATAGCACAGATACGCAGTATTTT	CSVRGLAGYSTDTQYF
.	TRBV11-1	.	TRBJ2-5	TGTGCCAGCAGCAACAGGGTAGAGACCCAGTACTTC	CASSNRVETQYF
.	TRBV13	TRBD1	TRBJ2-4	TGTCCCAGGACAGGGGGTCATGACGCCAAAAACATTCAGTACTTC	CPRTGGHDAKNIQYF